This T cell receptor (beta chain) was sequenced in a study of OX40 agonist ivuxolimab in advanced cancers. Study context: The treatment was a fully human IgG2 OX40 agonist, ivuxolimab. Ivuxolimab was administered intravenously to patients at 0.01 to 10 mg/kg every 2 weeks. Partial responses were recorded for three patients, including one with hepatocellular carcinoma and two with cutaneous melanoma.

The method was immunoSEQ multiplex PCR; TCRdb's version includes in-frame clones alone and lacks a portion of them. The sample contains 40,000 to 55,000 clones, 80% to 90% of which appear only once. The CDR3 contains 13 residues. V shed 4 bases and J shed 4 bases, with 10 bases lying between them. CDR1 is KGHSY, CDR2 FQNENV, per germline. Notes on this clone: No antigen is known for it.

Study-level points and caveats: The expanded peripheral T cells' antigen specificity was not determined.

The V gene is TRBV16, the J gene TRBJ1-1; D is unresolved. Source: CD4+ or CD8+ T cells sorted from blood, taken in a trial of the OX40 agonist ivuxolimab. This TCR came from an adult with an advanced solid tumor such as melanoma, head and neck, liver or kidney cancer. The CDR3 DNA follows: TGTGCCAGCAGCCGGGATAAGGGCACTGAAGCTTTCTTT. It codes for CASSRDKGTEAFF. Drawing the rest from reference TRBV16 and TRBJ1-1, the complete variable domain is GEEVAQTPKHLVRGEGQKAKLYCAPIKGHSYVFWYQQVLKNEFKFLISFQNENVFDETGMPKERFSAKCLPNSPCSLEIQATKLEDSAVYFCASSRDKGTEAFFGQGTRLTVV.